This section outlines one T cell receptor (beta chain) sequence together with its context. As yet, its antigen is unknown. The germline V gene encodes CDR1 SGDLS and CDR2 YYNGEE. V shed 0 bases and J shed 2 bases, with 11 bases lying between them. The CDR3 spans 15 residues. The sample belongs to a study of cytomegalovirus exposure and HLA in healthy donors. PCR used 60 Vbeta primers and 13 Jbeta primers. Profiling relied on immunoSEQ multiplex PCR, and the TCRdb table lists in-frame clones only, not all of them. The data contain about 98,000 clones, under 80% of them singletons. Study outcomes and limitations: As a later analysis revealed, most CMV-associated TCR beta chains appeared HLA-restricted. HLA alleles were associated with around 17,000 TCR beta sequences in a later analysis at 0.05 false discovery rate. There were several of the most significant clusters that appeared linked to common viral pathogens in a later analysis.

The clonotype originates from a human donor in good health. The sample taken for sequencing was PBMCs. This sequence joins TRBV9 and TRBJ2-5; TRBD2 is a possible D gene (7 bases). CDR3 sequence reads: CASSVVGGEQETQYF. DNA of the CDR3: TGTGCCAGCAGCGTAGTAGGGGGGGAACAAGAGACCCAGTACTTC.